This T cell receptor (beta chain) was documented in a study of T cell responses to AZD1222 COVID-19 vaccine. Losses at the gene ends were 4 bases for V and 5 bases for J; bases not matched to a gene: 9. This CDR3 has 15 amino acids. From germline, CDR1 is SGHRS and CDR2 YFSETQ. Second-dose recipients at about 4 or about 12 weeks were treated as one pooled group. Assay: immunoSEQ multiplex PCR; the TCRdb copy retains only in-frame clones and omits some. The sample includes 150,000 to 200,000 clones, approximately 90% of them seen just once. Notes on this clone: Its antigen remains unidentified.

Study results and caveats: Clonal diversity may have been underestimated, and the donors were mostly white British, with more females than males. When two AZD1222 doses had been given, Spike-specific TCR breadth and depth rose. Spike was spanned by vaccine-associated CD4 TCRs, which were dominant at 160-218 and 743-854.

The sequencing here drew on peripheral blood, taken 28 days after the second AZD1222 dose. The chain combines TRBV5-1 with TRBJ1-1; 9 bases align to TRBD1. The receptor was derived from an adult who received the AZD1222 COVID-19 vaccine. CDR3: CASSEQGAGGTEAFF. DNA for the CDR3: TGCGCCAGCAGCGAACAGGGGGCGGGTGGGACTGAAGCTTTCTTT.